This TCR beta chain was obtained from a study of PD-L1 blockade in urothelial cancer. Study details: Male patients with bladder-origin urothelial cancer numbered about nine tenths of the roughly 29.

As to this clone: Its antigen is as yet unknown.

Sampling of each patient yielded between 1 and 8 specimens, collected pretreatment and on-treatment. General study results and limits: In blood at 3 weeks, tumor-associated clones expanded more among patients with durable benefit.

This CDR3 is 13 amino acids long. In germline, CDR1 is SNHLY, CDR2 FYNNEI. V lost 7 bases and J lost 4; bases outside the gene matches: 5. Assay used: immunoSEQ multiplex PCR; TCRdb lists only in-frame clones, some missing. The table includes 45,000 to 50,000 clones, 88% detected once. Sequences were derived from PBMCs, sampled around atezolizumab (anti-PD-L1) treatment. The chain combines TRBV2 with TRBJ2-3, with 7 nucleotides matching TRBD2. This clonotype was obtained from a man older than 75 with urothelial cancer. The CDR3 sequence is CASKGGRADTQYF. In nucleotides, the CDR3 is TGTGCCAGCAAAGGAGGGAGGGCAGATACGCAGTATTTT.